This is a list of T cell receptor beta chains from one sample in a study of blood T cells in healthy people across ages. TCRdb re-called the 5' RACE reads with MiXCR, one entry per CDR3 protein. The table records approximately 1,700,000 distinct CDR3 sequences, about two fifths of them present only once. Material for sequencing was blood. The source is a human donor in good health. CDR3s include the opening cysteine and the closing phenylalanine or tryptophan. The D gene is left open where the match is weak. Only part of the rows carry a size: once, few, many, or a class if the clone is expanded.

CDR3 protein: CASSLGPLAGVSYNEQFF; CDR3 DNA: TGTGCCAGCAGTTTGGGCCCACTAGCGGGGGTCTCCTACAATGAGCAGTTCTTC; V gene: TRBV27; clone size: few; J gene: TRBJ2-1; D gene: TRBD2
CDR3 protein: CASGEGRYYGYTF; CDR3 DNA: TGTGCCAGCGGCGAGGGGCGGTACTATGGCTACACCTTC; V gene: TRBV5-5; clone size: NA; J gene: TRBJ1-2; D gene: NA
CDR3 protein: CASSHGTGSNQPQHF; CDR3 DNA: TGTGCCAGCAGCCATGGGACAGGGAGCAATCAGCCCCAGCATTTT; V gene: TRBV11-3; clone size: NA; J gene: TRBJ1-5; D gene: TRBD1
CDR3 protein: CASSQKSRQGIVLVNEQFF; CDR3 DNA: TGCGCCAGCAGCCAAAAATCCCGACAGGGGATTGTTTTAGTCAATGAGCAGTTCTTC; V gene: TRBV4-1; clone size: NA; J gene: TRBJ2-1; D gene: TRBD1
CDR3 protein: CAWSDDRVRETQYF; CDR3 DNA: TGTGCCTGGAGTGACGACAGGGTTCGGGAGACCCAGTACTTC; V gene: TRBV30; clone size: NA; J gene: TRBJ2-5; D gene: TRBD1
CDR3 protein: CASSFQDFEQFF; CDR3 DNA: TGTGCCAGCAGCTTCCAGGACTTTGAGCAGTTCTTC; V gene: TRBV5-6; clone size: NA; J gene: TRBJ2-1; D gene: NA
CDR3 protein: CSARIGDRGYTF; CDR3 DNA: TGCAGTGCTAGAATAGGGGATCGCGGCTACACCTTC; V gene: TRBV20-1; clone size: few; J gene: TRBJ1-2; D gene: NA
CDR3 protein: CASSWAGPGANEKLFF; CDR3 DNA: TGTGCCAGCAGTTGGGCAGGGCCAGGGGCTAATGAAAAACTGTTTTTT; V gene: TRBV6-5; clone size: few; J gene: TRBJ1-4; D gene: NA
CDR3 protein: CAWGTGIFGEQYF; CDR3 DNA: TGTGCCTGGGGGACAGGGATCTTTGGCGAGCAGTACTTC; V gene: TRBV30; clone size: few; J gene: TRBJ2-7; D gene: TRBD1
CDR3 protein: CASSFTGAGNTIYF; CDR3 DNA: TGTGCCAGCAGCTTTACAGGGGCTGGAAACACCATATATTTT; V gene: TRBV7-2; clone size: few; J gene: TRBJ1-3; D gene: TRBD1
CDR3 protein: CASSGGRGFYEQYF; CDR3 DNA: TGCGCCAGCAGCGGGGGCAGGGGGTTTTACGAGCAGTACTTC; V gene: TRBV5-1; clone size: few; J gene: TRBJ2-7; D gene: TRBD1
CDR3 protein: CSVDSRSYEQYF; CDR3 DNA: TGCAGCGTGGACTCACGTTCCTACGAGCAGTACTTC; V gene: TRBV29-1; clone size: NA; J gene: TRBJ2-7; D gene: NA
CDR3 protein: CASRSGTLGTEAFF; CDR3 DNA: TGTGCCAGCAGATCCGGGACTTTAGGAACTGAAGCTTTCTTT; V gene: TRBV6-2/TRBV6-3; clone size: NA; J gene: TRBJ1-1; D gene: NA
CDR3 protein: CASSPGASGGGTDTQYF; CDR3 DNA: TGCGCCAGCAGCCCGGGGGCCAGCGGGGGTGGCACAGATACGCAGTATTTT; V gene: TRBV5-1; clone size: NA; J gene: TRBJ2-3; D gene: TRBD2
CDR3 protein: CASSLPAGGRKETQYF; CDR3 DNA: TGTGCCAGCAGCTTACCCGCAGGGGGTAGGAAAGAGACCCAGTACTTC; V gene: TRBV7-8; clone size: NA; J gene: TRBJ2-5; D gene: TRBD1
CDR3 protein: CASSQNVGVYGYTF; CDR3 DNA: TGCGCCAGCAGCCAAAATGTGGGGGTGTACGGCTACACCTTC; V gene: TRBV4-3; clone size: NA; J gene: TRBJ1-2; D gene: NA